This TCR beta chain was captured by sequencing in a study of T cells in Graves' hyperthyroidism and ophthalmopathy. CDR1 is SGHRS and CDR2 is YFSETQ in the germline V gene. The CDR3 covers 15 residues. V shed 7 bases and J shed 5 bases, with 21 bases lying between them. This clonotype was observed at least ten times. TCR beta CDR3 region amplification was performed from RNA transcripts. HTBI primers were used for first-round RT-PCR of the TCR CDR3. MiXCR, applied by TCRdb to the multiplex PCR reads, yields one record per CDR3 protein. The sample comprises roughly 350,000 distinct CDR3 sequences, about 14% of which are singletons, and around 20% rests with the top ten.

Sequencing was done on a sample of blood. The receptor's source is a woman in her 30s with Graves' ophthalmopathy. The J gene is TRBJ2-5, the V gene TRBV5-1; perhaps D is TRBD1 or TRBD2 (5 bases each). The CDR3 region is CASGSGTPKAETQYF. In nucleotides, the CDR3 is TGCGCCAGCGGCTCTGGGACGCCTAAAGCGGAGACCCAGTACTTC. The full variable domain, rest sourced from reference TRBV5-1 and TRBJ2-5, is KAGVTQTPRYLIKTRGQQVTLSCSPISGHRSVSWYQQTPGQGLQFLFEYFSETQRNKGNFPGRFSGRQFSNSRSEMNVSTLELGDSALYLCASGSGTPKAETQYFGPGTRLLVL.